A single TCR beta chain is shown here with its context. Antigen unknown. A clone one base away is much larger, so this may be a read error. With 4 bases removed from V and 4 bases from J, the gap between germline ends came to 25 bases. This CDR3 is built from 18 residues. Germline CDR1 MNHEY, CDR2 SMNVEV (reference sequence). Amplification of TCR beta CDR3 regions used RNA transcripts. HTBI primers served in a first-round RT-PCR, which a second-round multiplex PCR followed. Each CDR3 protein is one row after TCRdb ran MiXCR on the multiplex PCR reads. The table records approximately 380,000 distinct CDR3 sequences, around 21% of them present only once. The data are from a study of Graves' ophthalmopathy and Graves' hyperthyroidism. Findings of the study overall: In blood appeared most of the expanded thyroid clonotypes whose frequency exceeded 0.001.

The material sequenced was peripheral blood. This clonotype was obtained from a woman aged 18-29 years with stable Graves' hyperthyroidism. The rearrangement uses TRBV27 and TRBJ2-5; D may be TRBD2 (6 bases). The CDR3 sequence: CASSWKRLAEGPIETQYF. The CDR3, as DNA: TGTGCCAGCAGTTGGAAACGTTTAGCGGAAGGGCCGATAGAGACCCAGTACTTC.